The present entry profiles one T cell receptor beta chain with its context. The sample holds one count of this clone. It has no known antigen specificity. Base qualities were left out, and no much larger clone turns up one base away. The entry originates in a study of cytomegalovirus exposure and HLA in healthy donors (dated by TCRdb to the late 2010s). General notes on the study: An earlier analysis of 587 of the donors reported 250 to 300 Gb of sequence data and roughly 110 million unique TCR beta sequences from 150 million to 200 million T cells. Rather than drawing on any new phenotypic data, the later analysis identified candidate immune exposures from TCR beta sequences and the way those sequences occurred across donors. The study aimed to test whether cataloging public T cell receptors could reveal signatures of past pathogen exposure. The T cell repertoires of 666 subjects were profiled by immunosequencing and related to cytomegalovirus serostatus. About 320 gigabases of sequencing data and 80 million or so unique TCR sequences were included in an early release covering roughly 600 HLA-typed donors. Genome-wide SNP genotypes for about 65% of the roughly 670 donors were used in a later genetic analysis, which treated that subset as a discovery cohort. Donor age, sex, ethnicity and CMV serostatus were compiled alongside the repertoire data. High-throughput TCR immunosequencing, statistical association of individual TCRs with disease status, and machine learning were combined to predict cytomegalovirus infection status. Every discovery cohort repertoire had been produced on one sequencing platform. Four to six DR-DQ haplotypes were handled as single units for association and clustering, since linkage in the cohort was strong. Both class I and class II loci were covered by HLA typing, at four-digit resolution. Among roughly 400 genotyped donors of the cohort, an average of around 240,000 unique TCR beta nucleotide sequences was sequenced per donor, of which 15% to 20% were non-productive. In addition to the first cohort of roughly 670 subjects, a separate validation cohort of under 150 different subjects was used. Of the roughly 400 genotyped donors, approximately 80% fell in the genetic ancestry cluster associated with self-reported Caucasian donors. An earlier analysis of fewer than 700 of the donors applied high-throughput TCR beta sequencing to assess whether each TCR beta V gene segment acted as functional or pseudogenic. A later analysis re-analyzed previously published TCR beta repertoires from approximately 700 donors and added high-resolution HLA genotyping to study TCR occurrence patterns. The number of donors typed differed by locus, with roughly 620-640 for A, B, C, DRB1 and DQB1, 522 for DQA1, 600 to 610 for DPA1, and approximately 470 for DPB1. Study-level results and caveats: Linkage disequilibrium might explain the correlated functional status among segregating V segments, but an unknown experimental factor could not be ruled out. According to a later analysis, most CMV-associated TCR beta chains appeared to be HLA-restricted, and the HLA associations seemed to be driven largely by CMV exposure. According to a later genetic analysis, donors in an Asian-associated ancestry cluster had fewer N-insertions in productive TCRs than the approximately 670-donor mean. V-gene and J-gene trimming of TCR beta chains was associated with a missense DCLRE1C variant in a later genetic analysis, and the association was replicated in an independent cohort. Fewer than 20 rarely observed V segments, including chromosome 9 orphons, were excluded from the earlier analysis of about 610 of the donors because counts were too low. A later analysis associated roughly 17,000 TCR beta sequences with specific HLA alleles at a false discovery rate of 0.05. Because some donors lacked HLA typing at each locus, the association tests relied only on the typed subset. A cluster of highly shared sequence variants was judged likely to represent a technical artifact of the sequencing pipeline. A further reported finding was that TCR beta sequences accurately predicted the HLA-A and HLA-B alleles for most subjects in the first cohort. Sequencing depth was assumed to be roughly uniform across donors in the presence/absence analyses, though that assumption may not hold. A later analysis found that HLA-associated TCR beta chains were more clonally expanded and had lower generation probabilities than equally common non-associated chains. An earlier analysis of some 560 of the donors showed that most TCR beta V segments appeared in productive rearrangements either about 87% or about 30% of the time, which broadly matched IMGT annotations. A later analysis found that TCR association rates varied across HLA loci, with DRB1 alleles showing the most associated TCRs and HLA-C alleles the fewest. This cohort had only TCR beta chains sequenced, and the lack of alpha or paired-chain data limited which features could be detected. A few of the identified cytomegalovirus-associated TCR beta chains were confirmed in vitro to be specific for cytomegalovirus antigens. The authors suggested that the approach could potentially be generalized to other disease states and immunological phenotypes. When HLA alleles, especially DR and DQ, strongly co-occurred, TCR associations were difficult to assign to individual alleles. In a later analysis, several top co-occurrence clusters were reported to appear linked to parvovirus B19, influenza, CMV and Epstein-Barr virus. Some IMGT-functional V segments, including TRBV6-2 and TRBV6-3, could not be told apart with the 87-base-pair reads, so those segments were excluded. While some public TCRs were present in many individuals, most TCR sequences turned up only very rarely across donors. CMV serostatus was the only immune exposure information available for the cohort. In the study, approximately 160 TCR beta chains were listed as associated with cytomegalovirus. The classifier was reported to diagnose cytomegalovirus status with high specificity and sensitivity in both the original cohort and the validation cohort.

The receptor library was made with the immunoSEQ multiplex PCR assay. A mixture of 60 forward primers for TCR Vbeta segments and 13 reverse primers for TCR Jbeta segments was used in the multiplex PCR. A multiplex PCR assay on genomic DNA amplified the CDR3 region of rearranged TCR beta genes. The amplified TCR beta libraries were sequenced on the Illumina HiSeq System as 87-base-pair reads. In the paper's pipeline: A later analysis counted some 80 million unique TCR beta chains across the 700 or so repertoires, and around 12 million of these chains were shared by at least two donors. Raw reads were error-corrected and collapsed into unique sequences by a nearest-neighbor algorithm in which closely related sequences were merged to remove PCR and sequencing errors. Alignment of CDR3 sequences to IMGT reference sequences was used to assign V, D and J gene segments. For a sequence to be retained, at least a six-nucleotide match to both a V gene segment and a J gene segment was required. Rearrangements were called productive when the CDR3 lacked stop codons and stayed in frame with V and J; all others were non-productive. CDR3 was defined by IMGT convention, running from the second conserved V-encoded cysteine to the conserved J-encoded phenylalanine. The earlier analysis of approximately 590 of the donors excluded any sequence lacking an unambiguous match to a single V gene segment. An earlier analysis of some 610 of the donors called V segments functional above 56.7% productive rearrangements and segregating when the between-donor standard deviation exceeded 5%. A statistical classification framework was built to diagnose cytomegalovirus status from the catalog of TCR beta chain sequences. In a later analysis, V and J genes were assigned by comparing TCR nucleotide sequences against IMGT/GENE-DB human TR gene sequences. Using the TCRdist pipeline, a later analysis assigned CDR3 sequences along with most-parsimonious VDJ recombination scenarios. In a later analysis, each TCR beta chain was defined by its CDR3 amino acid sequence together with its V-gene family, and reads lacking a unique V-gene family were excluded. In a later analysis, 450 to 600 highly shared, low-generation-probability nucleotide sequences were removed to address suspected cross-contamination and a sequencing artifact. In a later analysis, a clonal expansion index was calculated for each public chain from normalized within-repertoire ranks of inferred template counts. In a later analysis, generation probabilities were computed using a VDJ recombination model fitted to out-of-frame rearrangements, and the results were checked against IGoR. Hypergeometric tests were used in a later analysis to score TCR-TCR, TCR-HLA and TCR-CMV co-occurrence, with a repertoire-size bias correction applied to the TCR pairs. A later analysis estimated false discovery rates by permuting HLA or CMV assignments 20 times. In a later analysis, co-occurring TCRs were grouped using DBSCAN, with TCRdist sequence similarity added in when clustering inside HLA-allele-positive subsets. Repertoires with fewer than 30,000 or more than 120,000 public chains were left out of co-occurrence clustering, as were five repertoires with anomalous nucleotide sharing. TCRdb mirrors the immuneACCESS table, restricted to in-frame sequences. Some clones are absent from its copies; in checked studies, under half trace to an unresolved V gene, and the reason for the others is unknown. The V and J calls and the clone size are those of that table, but D and trimming were determined from the DNA. This sample comprises about 180,000 clones, 80% to 85% of them detected only once. The ten largest clonotypes hold 0.95% to 1.5% of the sample.

The cohort consisted of approximately 690 healthy bone marrow donors. At the time of sampling, every cohort member was nominally healthy, though immune exposures that went unrecorded were likely present. The donor tested CMV seronegative, placing the donor among the 300 to 450 seronegative members of the cohort. Every donor gave a peripheral blood sample, and the peripheral blood mononuclear cells from that sample were used for TCR beta sequencing. The Qiagen DNeasy Blood Extraction Kit was used to extract genomic DNA from the blood cell samples. V sheds 6 bases and J sheds 5 bases, leaving 6 bases between their ends. The CDR3 contains 10 residues, cysteine and phenylalanine counted. Kept here is only the CDR3 DNA, which spans 30 bases and is read in frame from base 1. According to the germline V gene (reference sequence), CDR1 reads DFQATT and CDR2 reads SNEGSKA.

The source is a boy aged 2-15 years in good health and CMV-seronegative. The sequence joins TRBV20-1 to TRBJ2-3; a confident D gene designation cannot be given. The specimen sequenced was PBMCs. The CDR3 reads CSAAKDTQYF. The bases read TGCAGTGCAGCAAAAGATACGCAGTATTTT.